A single TCR beta chain is shown here with its context. An overnight rest at 37°C with approximately 180 IU/ml IL-2 preceded regulatory T cell sorting from thawed PBMCs. Produced via immunoSEQ multiplex PCR; TCRdb's table is partial and in-frame only. The table lists 35,000 to 55,000 clones, around 90% of them singletons. The data derive from a study of Tregs in tolerant kidney transplant recipients. This CDR3 is 13 amino acids long. Germline assignment: CDR1 MDHEN and CDR2 SYDVKM. The V gene end was trimmed by 3 bases and the J gene end by 4 bases; junction bases not matched to a gene: 1. The J gene is TRBJ1-2, the V gene TRBV28; 8 bases are a match to TRBD1. The TCR sequence derives from a human donor in good health. Sequenced input: Tregs from blood. The CDR3 protein is CASSLDRVYGYTF. The DNA of the CDR3 is TGTGCCAGCAGTTTGGACAGGGTCTATGGCTACACCTTC.